This T cell receptor (beta chain) came from a study of shared clonotypes between healthy human individuals. Naivety among CD8 cells was defined by CD45RO negativity and positive CCR7 selection, thereby excluding terminally differentiated effector memory CD45RA+ cells. CDR3 size: 15 residues. Germline CDR1 reads SSHAT; CDR2 reads FNYEAQ (reference sequence). With respect to this clone: At one end the junction does not follow the germline gene, possibly because of a read error.

The data were produced by immunoSEQ multiplex PCR, yet TCRdb's version contains in-frame clones alone and is incomplete. The sample records roughly 810,000 clones, about 96% being singletons. Material for sequencing was naive CD8+ T cells sorted from blood. The V and J genes are TRBV7-7 and TRBJ2-1; 9 bases are shared with TRBD2. The TCR comes from a man younger than 40 in good health. The CDR3 DNA reads TGTGCTAGCAGCACACTAGCGGGTACCTACAATGAGCAGTTCTTC. This sequence encodes CASSTLAGTYNEQFF.